Listed here are 6 T cell receptor beta chains from one sample, sequenced in a study of cytomegalovirus exposure and HLA in healthy donors. This PCR relied on a set of 60 Vbeta primers and 13 Jbeta primers. Sequenced by immunoSEQ multiplex PCR; TCRdb stores in-frame clones only, minus some. The profile covers more than 50,000 clones, with approximately 71% appearing a single time and more than 20% taken by the ten largest. Sequenced input: PBMCs. All receptors come from a man aged 50-59 years in good health and CMV-seropositive.

The genes are TRBV6-6 and TRBJ2-7; no clear D. Trimming removed 2 bases at V and 2 bases at J, with 7 bases between. The CDR3 covers 13 residues. In germline, CDR1 is MNHNY, CDR2 SVGAGI (reference sequence). The CDR3 DNA follows: TGTGCCAGCAGTTACGCACAGACCTACGAGCAGTACTTC. This encodes CASSYAQTYEQYF.

This chain uses TRBV5-1 with TRBJ1-6, with 9 bases lining up with TRBD1. The CDR3 contains 15 residues. V lost 4 bases to trimming and J lost 10 bases; unmatched junction nucleotides: 9. The V gene's germline CDR1 is SGHRS and CDR2 YFSETQ. The CDR3 region is CASSPEGTGQSPLHF. CDR3 DNA: TGCGCCAGCAGCCCGGAAGGGACAGGGCAGTCACCCCTCCACTTT. Variable domain in full (rest from reference TRBV5-1 and TRBJ1-6): KAGVTQTPRYLIKTRGQQVTLSCSPISGHRSVSWYQQTPGQGLQFLFEYFSETQRNKGNFPGRFSGRQFSNSRSEMNVSTLELGDSALYLCASSPEGTGQSPLHFGNGTRLTVT.

The chain joins TRBV4-1 to TRBJ1-1; the D gene is possibly TRBD1 (5 bases). Germline loops: CDR1 MGHRA, CDR2 YSYEKL. V dropped 0 bases and J dropped 0 bases, with 11 bases sitting between them. This CDR3 is 16 amino acids long. CDR3 in DNA: TGCGCCAGCAGCCAAGATCCCGGGGGGTTGAACACTGAAGCTTTCTTT. This translates into CASSQDPGGLNTEAFF.

The chain recombines TRBV4-3 with TRBJ2-4; 7 bases align to TRBD1. Trimming cost V 4 bases and J 11 bases; bases outside gene matches: 11. Germline V gene lookup returns CDR1 LGHNA and CDR2 YSLEER. This CDR3 is 14 amino acids long. CDR3 in amino acids: CASSPGTASGVQYF. In nucleotides, the CDR3 is TGCGCCAGCAGCCCCGGGACAGCCTCTGGAGTTCAGTACTTC.

The gene calls are TRBV9 and TRBJ2-2; 9 positions match TRBD2. Per germline, CDR1 SGDLS and CDR2 YYNGEE. The CDR3 is 17 amino acids. Trimming took 5 bases from V and 1 from J; bases not matched to a gene: 9. The CDR3 here is CASSHSLAGQNTGELFF. DNA for the CDR3: TGTGCCAGCAGTCATTCACTAGCGGGTCAGAACACCGGGGAGCTGTTTTTT.

V and J are TRBV5-6 and TRBJ2-5; 7 positions agree with TRBD2. After removal of 2 bases from V and 6 bases from J, the junction contained 4 bases not matched to a gene. The germline V gene encodes CDR1 SGHDT and CDR2 YYEEEE. This CDR3 region has 13 residues. For the CDR3, the DNA is TGTGCCAGCAGCTTCGGGACTACTCAGACCCAGTACTTC. Protein: CASSFGTTQTQYF. The full variable domain, with the rest looked up from reference TRBV5-6 and TRBJ2-5, is DAGVTQSPTHLIKTRGQQVTLRCSPKSGHDTVSWYQQALGQGPQFIFQYYEEEERQRGNFPDRFSGHQFPNYSSELNVNALLLGDSALYLCASSFGTTQTQYFGPGTRLLVL.